The 16 T cell receptor beta chains below all came from one sample that was sequenced in a study of T cell changes during pregnancy in multiple sclerosis. Profiling relied on immunoSEQ multiplex PCR, and the TCRdb table lists in-frame clones only, not all of them. This sample yields 30,000 to 45,000 clones, of which about 91% are seen a single time; around 11% belongs to the top ten. This specimen was CD8+ T cells from peripheral blood mononuclear cells, taken in the third trimester of pregnancy. These receptors were taken from a female donor with multiple sclerosis, enrolled in a pregnancy study.

This clone was detected only once. This rearrangement joins TRBV7-2 to TRBJ2-3, with TRBD2 identical over 7 bases. CDR1 is SGHTA, CDR2 FQGNSA, per germline. This CDR3 contains 16 residues. V lost 0 bases and J lost 1; bases outside the gene matches: 4. The CDR3 region is CASSLAFGGGTDTQYF. CDR3 nucleotide sequence: TGTGCCAGCAGCTTAGCTTTTGGGGGGGGCACAGATACGCAGTATTTT.

This chain connects TRBV13 to TRBJ2-3; TRBD1 matches at 7 bases. Germline loops: CDR1 PRHDT, CDR2 FYEKMQ (reference sequence). V dropped 5 bases and J dropped 5; count of bases not matched to a gene: 7. The CDR3 covers 14 residues. The CDR3 DNA follows: TGTGCCAGCAGCGTAGAGGGACAGAGAGATACGCAGTATTTT. Translation gives CASSVEGQRDTQYF.

J is TRBJ2-2 and V is TRBV5-4; 7 bases match TRBD1. The CDR3 length is 14 residues. J was trimmed by 5 bases and V by 5 bases; bases with no gene match: 6. Germline lookup yields CDR1 SGHNT and CDR2 YYREEE (reference sequence). The chain's CDR3 is CASSYSTGTGELFF. In DNA, the CDR3 is TGTGCCAGCAGTTATTCGACAGGGACCGGGGAGCTGTTTTTT.

The CDR3: CASSIAGDEYEQYF. The CDR3 region has the DNA TGTGCCAGTAGTATCGCGGGCGATGAATACGAGCAGTACTTC. The gene calls are TRBV19 and TRBJ2-7; possibly TRBD2 for D (5 bases). Trimming pared 3 bases from V and 4 bases from J, leaving 13 bases between. Germline CDR1 reads LNHDA; CDR2 reads SQIVND (reference sequence). This CDR3 is 14 amino acids long.

The chain links TRBV11-2 to TRBJ2-2; the match to TRBD2 covers 8 bases. The V segment lost 2 bases and the J segment 2 bases; nucleotides outside the gene matches: 10. This CDR3 comprises 18 residues. Germline V lookup: CDR1 SGHAT, CDR2 FQNNGV. This chain's CDR3 is CASSLQAGGGLNTGELFF. As DNA, the CDR3 is TGTGCCAGCAGCTTACAGGCGGGCGGGGGGCTTAACACCGGGGAGCTGTTTTTT.

The CDR3 DNA sequence: TGTGCCAGCAGCTTGGGCGACAGGATACACTATGGCTACACCTTC. Protein: CASSLGDRIHYGYTF. The genes are TRBV5-6 and TRBJ1-2; perhaps TRBD1 as D (6 bases). Per germline, CDR1 SGHDT and CDR2 YYEEEE. V shed 0 bases and J shed 3 bases, with 12 bases lying between them. The CDR3 runs to 15 residues.

This chain links TRBV6-1 with TRBJ2-6; TRBD1 agrees at 7 bases. This CDR3 comprises 15 residues. Germline CDR1 reads MNHNS; CDR2 reads SASEGT. With V trimmed by 8 bases and J by 3 bases, 7 bases remained unmatched. The CDR3 nucleotides read TGTGCCAGCGGGCAGGGGGACGGTGGGGCCAACGTCCTGACTTTC. It codes for CASGQGDGGANVLTF.

The chain links TRBV7-8 to TRBJ2-1, with 11 bases aligning to TRBD2. Per germline, CDR1 SGHVS and CDR2 FQNEAQ. The CDR3 covers 18 residues. Losses at the gene ends were 4 bases for V and 6 bases for J; bases not matched to a gene: 14. CDR3 loop: CASSSEQPSGRFANEQFF. DNA of the CDR3: TGTGCCAGCAGCTCAGAGCAGCCTAGCGGGAGGTTCGCCAATGAGCAGTTCTTC. The full variable domain, completed using reference TRBV7-8 and TRBJ2-1, is GAGVSQSPRYKVAKRGQDVALRCDPISGHVSLFWYQQALGQGPEFLTYFQNEAQLDKSGLPSDRFFAERPEGSVSTLKIQRTQQEDSAVYLCASSSEQPSGRFANEQFFGPGTRLTVL.

This rearrangement joins TRBV7-9 to TRBJ2-1, with D possibly TRBD2 on 7 matching bases. V was shortened by 8 bases and J by 0 bases, with 14 bases between the two germline ends. The CDR3 is 15 amino acids. Germline V gene lookup returns CDR1 SEHNR and CDR2 FQNEAQ (reference sequence). The chain's CDR3 is CASSGGANSYNEQFF. CDR3 DNA sequence: TGTGCCAGCTCGGGGGGCGCTAACTCCTACAATGAGCAGTTCTTC.

V gene TRBV5-4 combines with J gene TRBJ2-1; possibly TRBD1 for D (6 bases). This CDR3 is built from 15 residues. The V end lost 4 bases, the J end lost 0 bases, and 11 bases lay between the germline ends. Germline V lookup: CDR1 SGHNT, CDR2 YYREEE (reference sequence). The CDR3 region is CASSPRGTSYNEQFF. The CDR3 coding sequence is TGTGCCAGCAGCCCCAGGGGAACCTCCTACAATGAGCAGTTCTTC.

The gene calls are TRBV4-1 and TRBJ1-2, with a tentative D call TRBD1 (6 bases). In germline, CDR1 is MGHRA, CDR2 YSYEKL. Trimming removed 1 base from V and 6 bases from J, with 18 bases in between. This CDR3 spans 16 amino acids. CDR3 DNA sequence: TGCGCCAGCAGCCAAGGCAAACCGGGACATATTGATGGCTACACCTTC. Its translation is CASSQGKPGHIDGYTF.

The CDR3 DNA follows: TGTGCCAGCAGCTTAGCACCGAGCTCCTACAATGAGCAGTTCTTC. It yields the protein CASSLAPSSYNEQFF. This sequence joins TRBV7-9 and TRBJ2-1; D not resolved. Trimming shortened V by 0 bases and J by 0 bases, and 6 bases separated the two germline ends. CDR1 and CDR2 (germline): SEHNR, FQNEAQ (reference sequence). This CDR3 region has 15 residues.

This clone showed up just once. The CDR3 DNA reads as TGTGCCTCTTCGGTCTACCAAGAGACCCAGTACTTC. Its translation: CASSVYQETQYF. This rearrangement joins TRBV6-6 to TRBJ2-5; D uncertain. V shed 11 bases and J shed 0 bases, with 10 bases lying between them. This CDR3 has 12 amino acids. Germline V gives CDR1 MNHNY, CDR2 SVGAGI (reference sequence).

This chain joins TRBV5-6 and TRBJ2-1; perhaps TRBD2 as D (5 bases). V was trimmed by 0 bases and J by 4 bases, leaving 14 bases between them. CDR1 and CDR2 (germline): SGHDT, YYEEEE. CDR3 length: 16 residues. The CDR3, as DNA: TGTGCCAGCAGCTTGGGTGAGGAGGAACCGTACAATGAGCAGTTCTTC. This translates into CASSLGEEEPYNEQFF.

The V and J genes are TRBV7-9 and TRBJ1-1; D is possibly TRBD1 (6 bases). V was clipped by 6 bases and J by 4 bases, with 21 bases between them. The CDR3 runs 16 residues. Looked up from germline, CDR1 is SEHNR and CDR2 is FQNEAQ (reference sequence). The CDR3 sequence is CASRTQMGAPGTEAFF. Written as DNA, the CDR3 is TGTGCCAGCAGGACCCAGATGGGGGCCCCGGGCACTGAAGCTTTCTTT.

As to this clone: The junction does not match germline at one end; this may be a read error. The chain links TRBV30 to TRBJ2-5; D might be TRBD1 (6 bases). The germline CDR1 and CDR2 sequences are GTSNPN and SVGIG (reference sequence). The CDR3 loop spans 13 amino acids. CDR3: CAWSPRVTGSRNF. CDR3 sequence (DNA): TGTGCCTGGAGTCCCCGAGTAACAGGGTCCCGAAACTTC.